The rows below give T cell receptor beta chains drawn from one sample of a study of CD8+CD57+ T cells in acquired aplastic anemia. TCRdb re-derived calls from the reads in MiXCR, one entry per CDR3 protein. The sample has around 290,000 distinct CDR3 sequences, around three fifths seen once. Sequenced sample: sorted CD4+, CD8+, or CD8+CD57+ T cells (not recorded which) from PBMCs. All receptors derive from a human donor with aplastic anemia. CDR3s include the opening cysteine and the closing phenylalanine or tryptophan. D genes are given only for firm matches. Not every row has a clone size; where given, it reads once, few, many or a size class.

abundance: .
v_gene: TRBV25-1
j_gene: TRBJ2-5
d_gene: TRBD1
CDR3nt: TGTGCCAGCAGCTCCCGGGACAGAAACCAAGAGACCCAGTACTTC
CDR3aa: CASSSRDRNQETQYF

abundance: .
v_gene: TRBV2
j_gene: TRBJ1-5
d_gene: TRBD1
CDR3nt: TGTGCCAGCACGGGGACAGGGGGCCAGCATTTT
CDR3aa: CASTGTGGQHF

abundance: .
v_gene: TRBV29-1
j_gene: TRBJ2-1
d_gene: TRBD1
CDR3nt: TGCAGCGTTGATACGGGACAGGCCTACAATGAGCAGTTCTTC
CDR3aa: CSVDTGQAYNEQFF

abundance: .
v_gene: TRBV15
j_gene: TRBJ2-2
d_gene: .
CDR3nt: TGTGCCACCAGCAGCACCTTGGTGGGGGTTGGGGAGCTGTTTTTT
CDR3aa: CATSSTLVGVGELFF

abundance: .
v_gene: TRBV7-9
j_gene: TRBJ1-1
d_gene: .
CDR3nt: TGTGCCAGCAGCGATACAGGTACTGAGGATTTCTTT
CDR3aa: CASSDTGTEDFF

abundance: .
v_gene: TRBV10-3
j_gene: TRBJ2-3
d_gene: TRBD1
CDR3nt: TGTGCCAGCAGTGAGGACAGGGTTGCCACAGATACGCAGTATTTT
CDR3aa: CASSEDRVATDTQYF

abundance: .
v_gene: TRBV2
j_gene: TRBJ2-1
d_gene: TRBD2
CDR3nt: TGTGCCAGCAGTGAAGAAAGCGGGGGGGCAACTGAGCAGTTCTTC
CDR3aa: CASSEESGGATEQFF

abundance: many
v_gene: TRBV6-1
j_gene: TRBJ2-3
d_gene: TRBD2
CDR3nt: TGTGCCGGCGGGACTAGCGGATCAGATACGCAGTATTTT
CDR3aa: CAGGTSGSDTQYF

abundance: .
v_gene: TRBV2
j_gene: TRBJ1-3
d_gene: .
CDR3nt: TGTGCGGCGTTGACGATCTCTGGAAACACCATATATTTT
CDR3aa: CAALTISGNTIYF

abundance: many
v_gene: TRBV10-3
j_gene: TRBJ1-1
d_gene: .
CDR3nt: TGTGCCATCGTTATGGGCCCGAACACTGAAGCTTTCTTT
CDR3aa: CAIVMGPNTEAFF

abundance: .
v_gene: TRBV12-3/TRBV12-4
j_gene: TRBJ2-5
d_gene: .
CDR3nt: TGTGCCAGCAGTTCGATAGGCCAAGAGACCCAGTACTTC
CDR3aa: CASSSIGQETQYF

abundance: .
v_gene: TRBV6-6
j_gene: TRBJ1-3
d_gene: TRBD1
CDR3nt: TGTGCCAGCAGTTACGGACAGGGGGGTGGAAACACCATATATTTT
CDR3aa: CASSYGQGGGNTIYF

abundance: many
v_gene: TRBV7-8
j_gene: TRBJ2-1
d_gene: TRBD2
CDR3nt: TGTGCCAGCAGCTTTAGGGGGGAGAGACTAGCGGCCTTCAATGAGCAGTTCTTC
CDR3aa: CASSFRGERLAAFNEQFF

abundance: few
v_gene: TRBV6-9
j_gene: TRBJ2-3
d_gene: TRBD2
CDR3nt: TGTGCCAGCACCCAATACCCGACTAGCGGGGAATCCACAGATACGCAGTATTTT
CDR3aa: CASTQYPTSGESTDTQYF

abundance: few
v_gene: TRBV20-1
j_gene: TRBJ2-3
d_gene: .
CDR3nt: TGCAGTGCTAGTTCACCTAGCACAGATACGCAGTATTTT
CDR3aa: CSASSPSTDTQYF

abundance: once
v_gene: TRBV7-3
j_gene: TRBJ2-3
d_gene: TRBD1
CDR3nt: TGTGCCAGCAGCCCCGGGACAGGTTTCACAGATACGCAGTATTTT
CDR3aa: CASSPGTGFTDTQYF

abundance: .
v_gene: TRBV7-9
j_gene: TRBJ1-4
d_gene: .
CDR3nt: TGTGCCAGCAGTCAAGGGGCTGGGGGGGAAAAACTGTTTTTT
CDR3aa: CASSQGAGGEKLFF

abundance: few
v_gene: TRBV15
j_gene: TRBJ1-4
d_gene: TRBD1
CDR3nt: TGTGCCACCAGCCCTCCACCGGGACAGGGGGGGATACACGCAACTAATGAAAAACTGTTTTTT
CDR3aa: CATSPPPGQGGIHATNEKLFF

abundance: many
v_gene: TRBV12-3/TRBV12-4
j_gene: TRBJ1-1
d_gene: .
CDR3nt: TGTGCCAGCAGTCGGTCTTCGGGGAACACTGAAGCTTTCTTT
CDR3aa: CASSRSSGNTEAFF

abundance: .
v_gene: TRBV20-1
j_gene: TRBJ1-1
d_gene: .
CDR3nt: TGCAGTGCTCCCGAGCCCTTCCAGGGACGGACTGAAGCTTTCTTT
CDR3aa: CSAPEPFQGRTEAFF

abundance: many
v_gene: TRBV14
j_gene: TRBJ2-1
d_gene: .
CDR3nt: TGTGCCAGCAGCCAGGGTCAAGTCTCCTACAATGAGCAGTTCTTC
CDR3aa: CASSQGQVSYNEQFF

abundance: .
v_gene: TRBV24-1
j_gene: TRBJ2-1
d_gene: .
CDR3nt: TGTGCCACCAGTGATTTTGCCGGGACCACAAACAATGAGCAGTTCTTC
CDR3aa: CATSDFAGTTNNEQFF

abundance: .
v_gene: TRBV9
j_gene: TRBJ1-4
d_gene: .
CDR3nt: TGTGCCAGCAGCGTCGACGCTGAAAAACTGTTTTTT
CDR3aa: CASSVDAEKLFF

abundance: .
v_gene: TRBV5-4
j_gene: TRBJ2-1
d_gene: TRBD2
CDR3nt: TGTGCCAGCAGCTTAGGGGGTCTAGCGGGTACTAATGAGCAGTTCTTC
CDR3aa: CASSLGGLAGTNEQFF

abundance: .
v_gene: TRBV5-8
j_gene: TRBJ2-5
d_gene: TRBD2
CDR3nt: TGTGCCAGCAGCCAAGTGGGCACCGCGGGAGGAGAGACCCAGTACTTC
CDR3aa: CASSQVGTAGGETQYF

abundance: .
v_gene: TRBV7-9
j_gene: TRBJ2-3
d_gene: .
CDR3nt: TGTGCCAGCAGCTTTAGCGAGACTAGCACAGATACGCAGTATTTT
CDR3aa: CASSFSETSTDTQYF

abundance: .
v_gene: TRBV25-1
j_gene: TRBJ1-1
d_gene: .
CDR3nt: TGTGCCGGCAGTGTTCGGGGTTTATCTGAAGCTTTCTTT
CDR3aa: CAGSVRGLSEAFF

abundance: few
v_gene: TRBV12-3/TRBV12-4
j_gene: TRBJ2-1
d_gene: .
CDR3nt: TGTGCCAGCAGTTTGACCTACAATGAGCAGTTCTTC
CDR3aa: CASSLTYNEQFF

abundance: many
v_gene: TRBV20-1
j_gene: TRBJ1-2
d_gene: .
CDR3nt: TGCAGTGCTAGAGATAGGGGCAGGGCTCTTAACTATGGCTACACCTTC
CDR3aa: CSARDRGRALNYGYTF

abundance: many
v_gene: TRBV6-1
j_gene: TRBJ1-5
d_gene: .
CDR3nt: TGTGCCAGCGTGTTTGGGGGTCAGCCCCAGCATTTT
CDR3aa: CASVFGGQPQHF

abundance: .
v_gene: TRBV9
j_gene: TRBJ2-1
d_gene: .
CDR3nt: TGTGCCAGCAGCGTTGAGGGGTGGACGGATGAGCAGTTCTTC
CDR3aa: CASSVEGWTDEQFF

abundance: .
v_gene: TRBV20-1
j_gene: TRBJ1-2
d_gene: .
CDR3nt: TGCAGTGCTAGTGCGGGGGGCAGGGACTACACCTTC
CDR3aa: CSASAGGRDYTF

abundance: .
v_gene: TRBV7-6
j_gene: TRBJ1-2
d_gene: .
CDR3nt: TGTGCCAGCAGCCCCCCGGACACGCATAACTATGGCTACACCTTC
CDR3aa: CASSPPDTHNYGYTF

abundance: once
v_gene: TRBV2
j_gene: TRBJ2-2
d_gene: .
CDR3nt: TGTGCCAGCAGTGACAGGGGAGGCACCGGGGAGCTGTTTTTT
CDR3aa: CASSDRGGTGELFF

abundance: .
v_gene: TRBV7-9
j_gene: TRBJ2-5
d_gene: .
CDR3nt: TGTGCCAGCAGCCCCCCAGGGTGGGAGACCCAGTACTTC
CDR3aa: CASSPPGWETQYF

abundance: once
v_gene: TRBV20-1
j_gene: TRBJ2-3
d_gene: TRBD2
CDR3nt: TGCAGTGCTAGTGTTCGGGAGGGCCTGGGGACAGATACGCAGTATTTT
CDR3aa: CSASVREGLGTDTQYF

abundance: .
v_gene: TRBV7-3
j_gene: TRBJ1-1
d_gene: .
CDR3nt: TGTGCCAGCAGCTCCCAATCGGGCCCGAACACTGAAGCTTTCTTT
CDR3aa: CASSSQSGPNTEAFF

abundance: many
v_gene: TRBV7-8
j_gene: TRBJ1-2
d_gene: .
CDR3nt: TGTGCCAGCAGCAAAGGCGATATTACAGGTGGCTATGGCTACACCTTC
CDR3aa: CASSKGDITGGYGYTF

abundance: .
v_gene: TRBV25-1
j_gene: TRBJ1-6
d_gene: .
CDR3nt: TGTGCCAGCAGTGAACGGGGGTCCTCTTATAATTCACCCCTCCACTTT
CDR3aa: CASSERGSSYNSPLHF

abundance: .
v_gene: TRBV5-1
j_gene: TRBJ2-3
d_gene: TRBD2
CDR3nt: TGCGCCAGCAGCTTGGAGTCGGGGCTAGCGGGGGCAGATACGCAGTATTTT
CDR3aa: CASSLESGLAGADTQYF

abundance: many
v_gene: TRBV7-3
j_gene: TRBJ2-2
d_gene: .
CDR3nt: TGTGCCAGCAGCCAAGGAGCCGGGGAGCTGTTTTTT
CDR3aa: CASSQGAGELFF

abundance: .
v_gene: TRBV2
j_gene: TRBJ1-6
d_gene: .
CDR3nt: TGTGCCAGCAGTGACAGGACCTATAATTCACCCCTCCACTTT
CDR3aa: CASSDRTYNSPLHF

abundance: many
v_gene: TRBV18
j_gene: TRBJ1-2
d_gene: TRBD1
CDR3nt: TGTGCCAGCTCTCGACAGGGTGGTGACTATGGCTACACCTTC
CDR3aa: CASSRQGGDYGYTF

abundance: few
v_gene: TRBV10-3
j_gene: TRBJ1-5
d_gene: .
CDR3nt: TGTGCCATCAGTGAGTCAAACTCCCGAGGCAATCAGCCCCAGCATTTT
CDR3aa: CAISESNSRGNQPQHF

abundance: many
v_gene: TRBV20-1
j_gene: TRBJ1-2
d_gene: TRBD1
CDR3nt: TGCAGTGCTAGAGATCCGGTACGGGAGGGGGCGCACGGCTATGGCTACACCTTC
CDR3aa: CSARDPVREGAHGYGYTF

abundance: many
v_gene: TRBV6-5
j_gene: TRBJ1-3
d_gene: .
CDR3nt: TGTGCCAGCAGCAACGGAGGAGCTGGAAACACCATATATTTT
CDR3aa: CASSNGGAGNTIYF

abundance: .
v_gene: TRBV7-9
j_gene: TRBJ2-7
d_gene: .
CDR3nt: TGTGCCAGCAGCCCCGCCCTACTCGAGCAGTACTTC
CDR3aa: CASSPALLEQYF

abundance: .
v_gene: TRBV7-9
j_gene: TRBJ1-2
d_gene: .
CDR3nt: TGTGCCAGCAGCTTAGCGGGCAGAGCTAACTATGGCTACACCTTC
CDR3aa: CASSLAGRANYGYTF

abundance: .
v_gene: TRBV20-1
j_gene: TRBJ1-2
d_gene: .
CDR3nt: TGCAGTGTGCCCAGACAGCAGGCATATGGCTACACCTTC
CDR3aa: CSVPRQQAYGYTF

abundance: few
v_gene: TRBV15
j_gene: TRBJ2-7
d_gene: TRBD1
CDR3nt: TGTGCCACCAGCGGAACAGGGGGCACCGAGCAGTACTTC
CDR3aa: CATSGTGGTEQYF